This T cell receptor beta chain was sequenced in a study of T cell responses to AZD1222 COVID-19 vaccine. Findings and limits, study-wide: Researchers report vaccine-associated CD4 TCRs spanning spike, with dominance at 160-218 and 743-854. Donors were chiefly white British, with a greater number of females, and clonal diversity was perhaps underestimated.

Points on this clone: What it binds is unknown.

Clones were read by immunoSEQ multiplex PCR, and TCRdb kept only the in-frame ones, dropping some. In the table there are 100,000 to 150,000 clones, more than 75% of which are singletons. The CDR3 totals 18 residues. Per the germline V gene, CDR1 is WSHSY and CDR2 is SAAADI. V shed 2 bases, J shed 2 bases, and the junction held 12 bases outside the gene matches. The TCR comes from an adult in good health. This chain connects TRBV10-2 to TRBJ1-2; 9 bases match TRBD1. This sample comprised peripheral blood, obtained on day 0 of AZD1222 vaccination. CDR3 DNA sequence: TGCGCCAGCAGTGAGCTTCGGGGACAGGGAGGGATCAACTATGGCTACACCTTC. Protein: CASSELRGQGGINYGYTF.